This TCR beta chain was captured by sequencing in a study of blood T cell repertoires in COVID-19. Study-wide context: Samples of COVID-19 (acute and convalescent) were obtained from the United States, Italy and Spain. The analysed material was cDNA or gDNA that came from T cells, B-cell-depleted T cells, or PBMCs.

Authors' data handling: Estimated nucleated cell counts came from reference gene primer amplification. Some clones are missing from TCRdb's copy, which holds only in-frame ones; the method was immunoSEQ multiplex PCR. V and J calls and clone size are as listed in that table; D and trimming were resolved from the DNA. The table shows 130,000 to 150,000 clones, with around 76% occurring only once. The count of this clone is one. V gave up 7 bases and J gave up 6 bases, with 19 bases separating them. The CDR3 runs 15 residues. Germline CDR1 is KGHDR and CDR2 is SFDVKD. Sequenced: peripheral blood. The sequence was obtained from a man between 60 and 75 years old with acute or convalescent COVID-19. This rearrangement joins TRBV24-1 to TRBJ2-3, with no clear D. The chain's CDR3 is CATSDRSRLGDTQYF. The DNA for the CDR3 is TGTGCCACCAGCGATAGGTCCAGGTTAGGTGATACGCAGTATTTT.